This T cell receptor (beta chain) was documented in a study of T cell responses to AZD1222 COVID-19 vaccine. Notes on the study in general: The number of AZD1222 recipients seropositive at baseline was only five or six.

With respect to this clone: Its specificity is not known.

Assay used: immunoSEQ multiplex PCR; TCRdb lists only in-frame clones, some missing. There are approximately 120,000 clones in the sample; about 89% occur only once, and 7.5% lies in the top ten. The CDR3 sequence is 15 residues long. The ends were cut back, 2 bases at V and 4 bases at J, with 12 bases in the middle. Germline V gene sequence: CDR1 MNHEY, CDR2 SMNVEV (reference sequence). The sequence was collected from an adult in good health. The sample here was peripheral blood, taken on day 0 of AZD1222 vaccination. This rearrangement joins TRBV27 to TRBJ1-3; a possible D gene is TRBD1 (6 bases). For the CDR3, the DNA is TGTGCCAGCAGTTTACACGGGACACAAGGAAACACCATATATTTT. This sequence encodes CASSLHGTQGNTIYF.